This TCR beta chain was observed in a study of cytomegalovirus exposure and HLA in healthy donors. Study-level information: Around 80 million unique TCR sequences came from HLA-typed donors in an early release. General study findings and limits: The HLA-A and HLA-B alleles of most subjects were reportedly predicted accurately from TCR beta sequences. The authors enumerated 150 to 200 TCR beta chains as linked to cytomegalovirus.

A multiplex PCR was run with 60 Vbeta primers and 13 Jbeta primers. Sequencing was performed with immunoSEQ multiplex PCR; in TCRdb, only in-frame clones are kept and a portion is missing. The sample lists about 100,000 clones; approximately 64% were seen once. Concerning this clone: Its antigen is undetermined.

Sequencing was performed on PBMCs. The source is a human donor in good health.

CDR3 DNA: TGTGCCAGCAGCTTAGTACTAGCGGATACGCAGTATTTT. Amino acid sequence: CASSLVLADTQYF. The chain recombines TRBV7-9 with TRBJ2-3, with 7 bases lining up with TRBD2. J lost 6 bases, V lost 1 base, and 1 base had no gene match. CDR1 and CDR2 (germline): SEHNR, FQNEAQ (reference sequence). This CDR3 comprises 13 residues. Full variable domain (rest looked up from reference TRBV7-9 and TRBJ2-3): DTGVSQNPRHKITKRGQNVTFRCDPISEHNRLYWYRQTLGQGPEFLTYFQNEAQLEKSRLLSDRFSAERPKGSFSTLEIQRTEQGDSAMYLCASSLVLADTQYFGPGTRLTVL.